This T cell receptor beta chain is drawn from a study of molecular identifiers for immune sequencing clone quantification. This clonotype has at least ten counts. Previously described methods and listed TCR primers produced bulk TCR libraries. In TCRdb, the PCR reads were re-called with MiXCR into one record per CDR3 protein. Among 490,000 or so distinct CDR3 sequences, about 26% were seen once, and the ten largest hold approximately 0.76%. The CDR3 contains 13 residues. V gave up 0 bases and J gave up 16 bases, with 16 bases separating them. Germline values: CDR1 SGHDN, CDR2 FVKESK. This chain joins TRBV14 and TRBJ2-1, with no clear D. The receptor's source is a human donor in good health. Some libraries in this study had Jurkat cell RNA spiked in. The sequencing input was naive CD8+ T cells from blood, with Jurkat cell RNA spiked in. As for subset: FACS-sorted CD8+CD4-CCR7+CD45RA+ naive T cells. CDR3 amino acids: CASSQDEYDFPFF. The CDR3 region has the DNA TGTGCCAGCAGCCAAGACGAGTATGATTTCCCTTTCTTC.